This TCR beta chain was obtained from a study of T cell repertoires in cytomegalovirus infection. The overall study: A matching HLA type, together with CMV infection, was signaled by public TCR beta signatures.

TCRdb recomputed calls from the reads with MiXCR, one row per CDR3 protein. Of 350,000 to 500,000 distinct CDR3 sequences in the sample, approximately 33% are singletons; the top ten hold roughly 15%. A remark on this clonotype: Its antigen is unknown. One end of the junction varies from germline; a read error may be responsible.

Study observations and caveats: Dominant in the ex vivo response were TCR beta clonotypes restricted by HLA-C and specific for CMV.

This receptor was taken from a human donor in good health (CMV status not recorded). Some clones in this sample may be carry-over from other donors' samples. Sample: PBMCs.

The CDR3, as DNA: TGTGCCCGCAGGGACCCCGGGCGCGAGCAGTACTTC. It codes for CARRDPGREQYF. The chain links TRBV28 to TRBJ2-7, with D perhaps assigned TRBD1 or TRBD2 (5 bases each). Germline-derived CDR1 and CDR2 are MDHEN and SYDVKM. The CDR3 is 12 amino acids. The whole variable domain, filled in from reference TRBV28 and TRBJ2-7, reads DVKVTQSSRYLVKRTGEKVFLECVQDMDHENMFWYRQDPGLGLRLIYFSYDVKMKEKGDIPEGYSVSREKKERFSLILESASTNQTSMYLCARRDPGREQYFGPGTRLTVT.